One sample yielded the 22 T cell receptor beta chains listed below, sequenced in a study of CD8 T cells in Susac syndrome. An amount of RNA that ranged from roughly 0.5 to 1 ug was reverse transcribed with random hexamers. Using its own MiXCR run on the immunoSEQ multiplex PCR reads, TCRdb lists one record per CDR3 protein. The data hold about 200,000 distinct CDR3 sequences, with about 94% observed a single time. What was sequenced was CD8+ T cells from PBMCs. Receptors originate from a human donor with multiple sclerosis.

This clonotype has only one observation. The chain links TRBV5-1 to TRBJ2-7; D remains unclear. V was shortened by 7 bases and J by 2 bases, with 13 bases between the two germline ends. The germline V gene encodes CDR1 SGHRS and CDR2 YFSETQ. The CDR3 totals 13 residues. The CDR3 sequence: CASALNTPYEQYF. CDR3 nucleotide sequence: TGCGCCAGCGCGTTAAACACCCCCTACGAGCAGTACTTC.

In its sample, this clonotype was seen a few times. V gene TRBV7-6 combines with J gene TRBJ1-1, with D possibly TRBD1 on 5 matching bases. The V and J ends lost 1 base and 3 bases respectively, with 9 bases between them. Germline CDR1 is SGHVS and CDR2 is FNYEAQ. This CDR3 is built from 14 residues. CDR3 residues: CASSLGGGDTEAFF. The CDR3 DNA is TGTGCCAGCAGCTTAGGTGGGGGGGACACTGAAGCTTTCTTT.

The rearrangement joins TRBV29-1 to TRBJ1-4; no clear D gene. This CDR3 has 10 residues. CDR1 is SQVTM and CDR2 is ANQGSEA in the germline V gene. Deletions cut 5 bases from V and 10 bases from J, with 8 bases between. The CDR3 DNA is TGCAGCGTTTTAGAGGGAAAACTGTTTTTT. This sequence encodes CSVLEGKLFF.

The genes are TRBV6-4 and TRBJ1-2; D remains ambiguous. V gave up 3 bases and J gave up 8 bases, with 10 bases separating them. This CDR3 comprises 12 residues. The germline V gene encodes CDR1 MRHNA and CDR2 SNTAGT. DNA for the CDR3: TGTGCCAGCAGTGATTTGCATTGCGGCTACACCTTC. Translating gives CASSDLHCGYTF.

V usage is TRBV9 and J usage is TRBJ2-1, with 10 bases fitting TRBD2. V lost 2 bases to trimming and J lost 6 bases; unmatched junction nucleotides: 5. Germline V gives CDR1 SGDLS, CDR2 YYNGEE. CDR3 length equals 15 residues. In nucleotides, the CDR3 is TGTGCCAGCAGCGTTGAGGGACTAGCGCCCAATGAGCAGTTCTTC. The encoded protein is CASSVEGLAPNEQFF.

This clonotype showed up just a few times. V gene TRBV14 combines with J gene TRBJ2-1; 7 positions agree with TRBD2. This CDR3 is built from 16 residues. Unmatched junction bases numbered 6, after V lost 4 bases and J lost 0 bases. CDR1 and CDR2 (germline): SGHDN, FVKESK. CDR3 bases: TGTGCCAGCAGCCGGGCCCGGGACTACTCCTACAATGAGCAGTTCTTC. Protein product: CASSRARDYSYNEQFF.

The genes are TRBV24-1 and TRBJ2-1, with D possibly matching TRBD1 (5 bases). The ends were cut back, 1 base at V and 1 base at J, with 13 bases in the middle. The CDR3 sequence is 17 residues long. Germline-derived CDR1 and CDR2 are KGHDR and SFDVKD. CDR3 bases: TGTGCCACCAGTGATTTACAGGTTGGCGGATCCTACAATGAGCAGTTCTTC. Protein product: CATSDLQVGGSYNEQFF.

The chain joins TRBV25-1 to TRBJ2-1; a possible D gene is TRBD2 (5 bases). The CDR3 spans 17 residues. V lost 4 bases, J lost 7 bases, and 23 bases lay in between. CDR1 MGHDK and CDR2 SYGVNS come from the germline V gene. The CDR3 sequence is CASSGSPRATRSNEQFF. The CDR3 coding sequence is TGTGCCAGCAGTGGATCTCCGAGGGCAACTCGGTCAAATGAGCAGTTCTTC.

This sequence joins TRBV2 and TRBJ2-5; D may match TRBD1 or TRBD2 (5 bases each). Germline V CDR1 and CDR2: SNHLY, FYNNEI. V lost 3 bases, J lost 5 bases, and 19 bases lay in between. The CDR3 loop spans 16 amino acids. CDR3: CASSERGPPILETQYF. CDR3 DNA sequence: TGTGCCAGCAGTGAGAGGGGTCCCCCGATACTGGAGACCCAGTACTTC.

This chain connects TRBV4-3 to TRBJ2-3; 8 nucleotides align to TRBD1. From germline, CDR1 is LGHNA and CDR2 YSLEER. The trim removed 2 bases at V and 4 bases at J, leaving 11 bases unmatched. This CDR3 has 17 residues. The CDR3 region is CASSQRVDREVADTQYF. For the CDR3, the DNA is TGCGCCAGCAGCCAAAGAGTGGACAGGGAAGTCGCAGATACGCAGTATTTT.

The V call is TRBV29-1, the J call TRBJ2-1, with D uncertain. The CDR3 has 13 amino acids. Germline V gene lookup returns CDR1 SQVTM and CDR2 ANQGSEA. The germline V and J ends were trimmed by 6 bases and 2 bases, with 11 bases remaining between them. In nucleotides, the CDR3 is TGCAGCGTAGCTCTCCGAACCTACAATGAGCAGTTCTTC. Its translation: CSVALRTYNEQFF.

The V gene is TRBV11-2, the J gene TRBJ1-6; D possibly corresponds to TRBD1 (6 bases). Trimming shortened V by 5 bases and J by 18 bases, and 14 bases separated the two germline ends. Germline CDR1 is SGHAT and CDR2 is FQNNGV. The CDR3 covers 11 residues. The CDR3 is CASSRRGPHHF. The DNA for the CDR3 is TGTGCCAGCAGCCGCAGGGGACCACACCACTTT.

V gene TRBV4-1 combines with J gene TRBJ1-4; a possible D gene is TRBD1 (5 bases). Trimming removed 3 bases at V and 3 bases at J, with 14 bases between. CDR3 length: 16 residues. Looked up from germline, CDR1 is MGHRA and CDR2 is YSYEKL. CDR3 coding DNA: TGCGCCAGCAGCCACGGGGACCCCGCGGCTAATGAAAAACTGTTTTTT. Translated: CASSHGDPAANEKLFF.

The chain uses TRBV20-1 and TRBJ2-7; 10 nucleotides match TRBD2. V gave up 0 bases and J gave up 2 bases; unmatched junction bases: 7. There are 16 residues in the CDR3. Germline V gene sequence: CDR1 DFQATT, CDR2 SNEGSKA (reference sequence). In nucleotides, the CDR3 is TGCAGTGCTAGAGATCTCCGGACTAGCGGTACCTACGAGCAGTACTTC. Translated, it gives CSARDLRTSGTYEQYF.

The chain joins TRBV15 to TRBJ2-7, with 7 nucleotides matching TRBD1. V lost 2 bases, J lost 0 bases, and 10 bases stayed unmatched. This CDR3 spans 17 amino acids. The germline CDR1 and CDR2 sequences are LNHNV and YYDKDF (reference sequence). CDR3 sequence reads: CATSRPNTGASSYEQYF. The CDR3 coding sequence is TGTGCCACCAGCAGACCCAACACAGGGGCCAGCTCCTACGAGCAGTACTTC. The whole variable domain, filled in from reference TRBV15 and TRBJ2-7, reads DAMVIQNPRYQVTQFGKPVTLSCSQTLNHNVMYWYQQKSSQAPKLLFHYYDKDFNNEADTPDNFQSRRPNTSFCFLDIRSPGLGDTAMYLCATSRPNTGASSYEQYFGPGTRLTVT.

This sequence joins TRBV5-4 and TRBJ2-7; possible D gene TRBD2, 5 bases. Germline CDR1 is SGHNT and CDR2 is YYREEE (reference sequence). The CDR3 runs 15 residues. Deletions cut 4 bases from V and 1 base from J, with 15 bases between. CDR3 sequence: CASSLRLPSSYEQYF. The CDR3 bases are TGTGCCAGCAGCCTGCGACTACCTTCTTCCTACGAGCAGTACTTC.

This chain links TRBV7-9 with TRBJ1-1, with D perhaps TRBD1 (6 bases). The CDR3 runs 14 residues. V shed 4 bases and J shed 3 bases, with 12 bases lying between them. The germline gives CDR1 SEHNR, CDR2 FQNEAQ (reference sequence). The CDR3 reads CASSSTGPYTEAFF. The DNA of the CDR3 is TGTGCCAGCAGCTCGACAGGACCCTACACTGAAGCTTTCTTT.

The genes are TRBV7-8 and TRBJ2-5; D may be TRBD1 or TRBD2 (6 bases each). The CDR3 loop spans 16 amino acids. Germline V gene lookup returns CDR1 SGHVS and CDR2 FQNEAQ. V shed 5 bases and J shed 1 base, with 17 bases lying between them. CDR3 DNA: TGTGCCAGCAGCCCCCCCCGGGGGCCAGTCCAAGAGACCCAGTACTTC. This codes for CASSPPRGPVQETQYF. The variable domain in full, with the rest retrieved from reference TRBV7-8 and TRBJ2-5, is GAGVSQSPRYKVAKRGQDVALRCDPISGHVSLFWYQQALGQGPEFLTYFQNEAQLDKSGLPSDRFFAERPEGSVSTLKIQRTQQEDSAVYLCASSPPRGPVQETQYFGPGTRLLVL.

The genes are TRBV9 and TRBJ2-3; D ambiguous. The CDR3 is made up of 13 amino acids. V was cut by 6 bases and J by 1 base, with 9 bases left in between. Germline V gene lookup returns CDR1 SGDLS and CDR2 YYNGEE. The CDR3 DNA is TGTGCCAGCACCCCTTCGGGCACAGATACGCAGTATTTT. Its translation: CASTPSGTDTQYF.

V usage is TRBV7-9 and J usage is TRBJ2-7, with D possibly TRBD1 on 6 matching bases. There are 14 residues in the CDR3. Per the germline V gene, CDR1 is SEHNR and CDR2 is FQNEAQ (reference sequence). V was shortened by 5 bases and J by 6 bases, with 17 bases between the two germline ends. This chain's CDR3 is CASSPSGQHSEQYF. The CDR3 coding sequence is TGTGCCAGCAGCCCGTCCGGACAGCATAGCGAGCAGTACTTC. Full variable domain (missing parts from reference TRBV7-9 and TRBJ2-7): DTGVSQNPRHKITKRGQNVTFRCDPISEHNRLYWYRQTLGQGPEFLTYFQNEAQLEKSRLLSDRFSAERPKGSFSTLEIQRTEQGDSAMYLCASSPSGQHSEQYFGPGTRLTVT.

The chain carries TRBV6-2 or TRBV6-3 and TRBJ1-5, with D perhaps TRBD1 (5 bases). This CDR3 has 16 residues. With 7 bases removed from V and 1 base from J, the gap between germline ends came to 17 bases. Germline-derived CDR1 and CDR2 are MNHEY and SVGEGT. The DNA of the CDR3 is TGTGCCAGCAATCCAGGGTTTAAGAGGAGCAATCAGCCCCAGCATTTT. Its protein product is CASNPGFKRSNQPQHF.

The chain carries TRBV12-3 or TRBV12-4 and TRBJ1-1, with a weak D call TRBD1 (6 bases). Trimming cost V 1 base and J 1 base, with 10 bases left between them. The CDR3 length is 15 residues. The CDR3 sequence: CASSLGAGANTEAFF. The DNA for the CDR3 is TGTGCCAGCAGTTTAGGAGCAGGGGCGAACACTGAAGCTTTCTTT.